Below, 11 T cell receptor beta chains from the same sample are listed, as sequenced in a study of T and B cells in COVID-19 patients. Multiplex PCR with BIOMED2 TRB-A/B primer pools amplified TRB rearrangements. TCRdb itself ran the multiplex PCR reads through MiXCR, one entry per CDR3 protein. The sample gives 18,000 or so distinct CDR3 sequences, 30% to 45% of which show up once; 16% is in the top ten. Blood genomic DNA input for TRB amplification was roughly 250-500 ng. Material: blood. The receptors derive from a human donor with active COVID-19.

This clonotype was observed a few times. The chain joins TRBV18 to TRBJ2-5; 9 bases match TRBD2. Germline CDR1 reads KGHSH; CDR2 reads LQKENI. This CDR3 has 14 residues. V lost 8 bases, J lost 3 bases, and 7 bases stayed unmatched. The chain's CDR3 is CASLPSGVEETQYF. The CDR3 nucleotides are TGTGCCAGCCTCCCTAGCGGGGTGGAAGAGACCCAGTACTTC. Full variable domain (remainder filled in from reference TRBV18 and TRBJ2-5): NAGVMQNPRHLVRRRGQEARLRCSPMKGHSHVYWYRQLPEEGLKFMVYLQKENIIDESGMPKERFSAEFPKEGPSILRIQQVVRGDSAAYFCASLPSGVEETQYFGPGTRLLVL.

The chain recombines TRBV5-1 with TRBJ2-3, with a possible D match to TRBD1 (5 bases). V was pared by 0 bases and J by 5 bases, with 13 bases between. This CDR3 is 15 amino acids long. Per the germline V gene, CDR1 is SGHRS and CDR2 is YFSETQ. CDR3 sequence: CASSLEGFGRDTQYF. CDR3 sequence (DNA): TGCGCCAGCAGCTTGGAGGGGTTTGGAAGAGATACGCAGTATTTT.

CDR3 in amino acids: CASSYPSVPGELFF. DNA of the CDR3: TGTGCCAGCAGTTATCCGAGCGTCCCCGGGGAGCTGTTTTTT. The rearrangement uses TRBV6-5 and TRBJ2-2; D not resolved. The germline V and J ends were trimmed by 3 bases and 6 bases, with 11 bases remaining between them. The CDR3 is made up of 14 amino acids. Germline-derived CDR1 and CDR2 are MNHEY and SVGAGI.

The gene calls are TRBV7-2 and TRBJ1-5; D unclear. Trimming shortened V by 6 bases and J by 1 base, and 10 bases separated the two germline ends. This CDR3 is built from 14 residues. Germline CDR1 SGHTA, CDR2 FQGNSA. The CDR3 spells CASRSDPSNQPQHF. The CDR3 DNA reads as TGTGCCAGCAGATCAGACCCCAGCAATCAGCCCCAGCATTTT.

As regards this clonotype: No DNA is shown, since the ends of the CDR3 on it are uncertain; the CDR3 is the one TCRdb lists. The CDR3 protein is CISVSAARGTGLWTQYF. The chain combines TRBV7-5 with TRBJ2-5; the table gives TRBD1 as D, unverified against the DNA. TRBV7-5 is a documented pseudogene. Termini included, the CDR3 measures 17 amino acids.

V is TRBV6-1 and J is TRBJ2-7; 7 nucleotides line up with TRBD1. Germline V gene sequence: CDR1 MNHNS, CDR2 SASEGT. With 6 bases clipped from V and 2 bases from J, the junction kept 13 bases outside the gene matches. The length of the CDR3 is 16 residues. This chain's CDR3 is CASRTMGQLRTYEQYF. As DNA, the CDR3 is TGTGCCAGCAGAACTATGGGACAGCTCAGAACCTACGAGCAGTACTTC.

The chain has TRBV27 and TRBJ1-1; 11 bases match TRBD1. CDR3 length: 14 amino acids. Germline CDR1 reads MNHEY; CDR2 reads SMNVEV (reference sequence). V lost 5 bases to trimming and J lost 4 bases; unmatched junction nucleotides: 3. This CDR3 is CASSPGQGGTEAFF. The CDR3 DNA is TGTGCCAGCAGTCCGGGACAGGGGGGCACTGAAGCTTTCTTT.

The gene calls are TRBV19 and TRBJ2-7; TRBD1 matches 10 bases. Trimming at V came to 7 bases and at J to 1 base, leaving 1 base not matched to a gene. The CDR3 is made up of 13 amino acids. The germline V gene encodes CDR1 LNHDA and CDR2 SQIVND (reference sequence). This CDR3 is CASKDRGSYEQYV. The CDR3 coding sequence is TGTGCCAGTAAGGACAGGGGGTCCTACGAGCAGTACGTC.

This clonotype turned up a few times. The chain recombines TRBV18 with TRBJ2-3, with 11 bases that match TRBD2. Germline V gene lookup returns CDR1 KGHSH and CDR2 LQKENI. Trimming removed 0 bases from V and 1 base from J; junction bases left unmatched: 0. The CDR3 spans 16 residues. The CDR3 DNA sequence: TGTGCCAGCTCACCACCTAGCGGGGGGGGCACAGATACGCAGTATTTT. Translated, it gives CASSPPSGGGTDTQYF.

V and J are TRBV5-5 and TRBJ1-2; TRBD1 matches at 7 bases. This CDR3 is 15 amino acids long. J was trimmed by 4 bases and V by 3 bases; bases with no gene match: 9. Germline V gives CDR1 SGHKS, CDR2 YYEKEE (reference sequence). DNA of the CDR3: TGTGCCAGCAGCTGGAGAGGACAGGACAGCTATGGCTACACCTTC. Protein product: CASSWRGQDSYGYTF. Based on the CDR3 plus reference TRBV5-5 and TRBJ1-2, the full variable domain is DAGVTQSPTHLIKTRGQQVTLRCSPISGHKSVSWYQQVLGQGPQFIFQYYEKEERGRGNFPDRFSARQFPNYSSELNVNALLLGDSALYLCASSWRGQDSYGYTFGSGTRLTVV.

The rearrangement links TRBV5-6 to TRBJ2-7, with 9 bases matching TRBD1. The length of the CDR3 is 14 residues. Trimming removed 2 bases from V and 5 bases from J; junction bases left unmatched: 5. Germline CDR1 reads SGHDT; CDR2 reads YYEEEE. The CDR3 protein is CASSLVGQGHEQYF. The CDR3 region has the DNA TGTGCCAGCAGCTTAGTGGGACAGGGTCACGAGCAGTACTTC.